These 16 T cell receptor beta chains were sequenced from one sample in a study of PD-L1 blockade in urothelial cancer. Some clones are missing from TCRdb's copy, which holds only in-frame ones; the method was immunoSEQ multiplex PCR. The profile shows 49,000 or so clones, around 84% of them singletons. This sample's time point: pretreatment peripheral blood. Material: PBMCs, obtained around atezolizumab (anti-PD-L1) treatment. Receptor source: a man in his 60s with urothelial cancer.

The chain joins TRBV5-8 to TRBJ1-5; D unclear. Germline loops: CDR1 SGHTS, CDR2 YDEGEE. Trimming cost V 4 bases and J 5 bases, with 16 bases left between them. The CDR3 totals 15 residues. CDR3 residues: CASSPGIAGDQPQHF. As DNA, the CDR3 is TGTGCCAGCAGCCCCGGGATCGCAGGAGATCAGCCCCAGCATTTT.

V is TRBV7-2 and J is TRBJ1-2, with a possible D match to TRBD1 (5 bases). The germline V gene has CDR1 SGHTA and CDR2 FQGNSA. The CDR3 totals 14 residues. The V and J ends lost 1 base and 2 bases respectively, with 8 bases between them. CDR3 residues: CASSLGQTNYGYTF. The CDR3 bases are TGTGCCAGCAGCTTAGGACAGACGAACTATGGCTACACCTTC.

The chain's CDR3 is CASSLQDRGSNQPQHF. The CDR3 DNA reads TGTGCCAGCAGTTTGCAAGACAGGGGGAGCAATCAGCCCCAGCATTTT. The V gene is TRBV27, the J gene TRBJ1-5; 9 bases match TRBD1. CDR3 length equals 16 residues. In germline, CDR1 is MNHEY, CDR2 SMNVEV (reference sequence). J lost 1 base, V lost 3 bases, and 4 bases had no gene match.

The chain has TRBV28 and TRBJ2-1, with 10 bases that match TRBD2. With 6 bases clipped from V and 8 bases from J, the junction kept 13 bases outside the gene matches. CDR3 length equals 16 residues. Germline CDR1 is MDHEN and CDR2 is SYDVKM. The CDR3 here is CASSSSAASGRDEQFF. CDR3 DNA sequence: TGTGCCAGCAGCTCCTCCGCCGCTAGCGGGAGAGATGAGCAGTTCTTC.

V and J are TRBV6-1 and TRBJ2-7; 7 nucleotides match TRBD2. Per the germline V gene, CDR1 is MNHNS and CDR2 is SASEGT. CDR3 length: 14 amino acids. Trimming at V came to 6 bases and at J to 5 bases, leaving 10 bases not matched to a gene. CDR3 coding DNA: TGTGCCAGCAGCAGAAGACGGGCGGGGGACGAGCAGTACTTC. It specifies CASSRRRAGDEQYF.

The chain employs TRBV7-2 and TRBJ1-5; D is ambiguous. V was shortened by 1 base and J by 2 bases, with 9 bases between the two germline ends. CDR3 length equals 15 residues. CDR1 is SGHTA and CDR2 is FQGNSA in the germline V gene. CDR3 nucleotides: TGTGCCAGCAGCTTAGACTCTGGAGGCAATCAGCCCCAGCATTTT. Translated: CASSLDSGGNQPQHF.

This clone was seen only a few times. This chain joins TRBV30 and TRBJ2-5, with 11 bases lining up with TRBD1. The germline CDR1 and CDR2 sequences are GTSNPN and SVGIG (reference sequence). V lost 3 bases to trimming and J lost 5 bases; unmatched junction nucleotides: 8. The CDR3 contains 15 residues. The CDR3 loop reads CAWRSGQGASETQYF. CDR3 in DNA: TGTGCCTGGAGAAGTGGACAGGGGGCGAGTGAGACCCAGTACTTC.

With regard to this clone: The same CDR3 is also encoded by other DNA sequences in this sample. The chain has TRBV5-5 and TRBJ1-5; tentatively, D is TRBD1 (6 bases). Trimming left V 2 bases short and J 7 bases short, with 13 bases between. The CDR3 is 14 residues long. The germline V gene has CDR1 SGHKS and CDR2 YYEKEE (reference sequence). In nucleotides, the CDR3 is TGTGCCAGCAGCTTAATACAGGGCGGGCAGCCCCAGCATTTT. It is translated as CASSLIQGGQPQHF.

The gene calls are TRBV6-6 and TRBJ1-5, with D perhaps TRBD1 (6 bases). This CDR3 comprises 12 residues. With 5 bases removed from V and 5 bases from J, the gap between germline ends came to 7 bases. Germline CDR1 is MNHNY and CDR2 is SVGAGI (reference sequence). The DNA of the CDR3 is TGTGCCAGCAGTAAGGGGGATCAGCCCCAGCATTTT. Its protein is CASSKGDQPQHF.

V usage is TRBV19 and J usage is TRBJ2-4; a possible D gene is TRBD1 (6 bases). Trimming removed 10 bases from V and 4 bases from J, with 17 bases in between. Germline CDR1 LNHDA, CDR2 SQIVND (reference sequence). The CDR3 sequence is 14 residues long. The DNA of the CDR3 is TGTGCCACCGGGGACAAGACAACGAAAAACATTCAGTACTTC. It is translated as CATGDKTTKNIQYF.

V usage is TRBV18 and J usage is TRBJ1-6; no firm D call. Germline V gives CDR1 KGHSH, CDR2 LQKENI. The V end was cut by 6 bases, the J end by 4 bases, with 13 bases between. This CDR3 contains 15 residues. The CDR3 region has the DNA TGTGCCAGCTCCCGAGGCGGTCAGTATAATTCACCCCTCCACTTT. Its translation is CASSRGGQYNSPLHF.

CDR3 residues: CASSPSGRAFEQFF. The CDR3 DNA reads as TGTGCCAGCAGCCCTAGCGGGAGGGCCTTTGAGCAGTTCTTC. The genes are TRBV6-1 and TRBJ2-1; TRBD2 matches 12 bases. Germline V CDR1 and CDR2: MNHNS, SASEGT. The V gene end was trimmed by 6 bases and the J gene end by 9 bases; junction bases not matched to a gene: 6. CDR3 length: 14 amino acids.

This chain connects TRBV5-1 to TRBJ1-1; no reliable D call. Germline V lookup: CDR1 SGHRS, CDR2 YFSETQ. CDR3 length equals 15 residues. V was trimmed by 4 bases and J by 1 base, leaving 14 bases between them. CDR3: CASSPFNRGNTEAFF. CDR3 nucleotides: TGCGCCAGCAGCCCCTTCAATCGGGGGAACACTGAAGCTTTCTTT.

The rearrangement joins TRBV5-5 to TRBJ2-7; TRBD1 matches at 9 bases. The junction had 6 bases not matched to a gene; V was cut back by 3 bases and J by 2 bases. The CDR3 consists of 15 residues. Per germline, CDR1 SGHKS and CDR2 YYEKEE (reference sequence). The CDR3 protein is CASSSTGGGTYEQYF. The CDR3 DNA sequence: TGTGCCAGCAGCTCGACAGGGGGGGGAACCTACGAGCAGTACTTC.

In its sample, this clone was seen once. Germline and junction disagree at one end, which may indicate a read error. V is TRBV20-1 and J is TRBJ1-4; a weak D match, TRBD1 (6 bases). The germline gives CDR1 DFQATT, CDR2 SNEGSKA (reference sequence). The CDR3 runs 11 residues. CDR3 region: CSAGDREKLFF. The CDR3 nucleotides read TGCAGTGCTGGAGACAGGGAAAAACTGTTTTTT.

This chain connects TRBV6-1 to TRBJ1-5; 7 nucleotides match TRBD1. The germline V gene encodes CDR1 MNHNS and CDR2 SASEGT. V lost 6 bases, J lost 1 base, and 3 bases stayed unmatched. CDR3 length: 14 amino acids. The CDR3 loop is CASRTGKSNQPQHF. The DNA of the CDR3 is TGTGCCAGCAGGACAGGGAAGAGCAATCAGCCCCAGCATTTT.